The clone carrying this T cell receptor beta chain has only a few counts. What it binds is unknown. PCR employed 60 Vbeta and 13 Jbeta primers. Produced via immunoSEQ multiplex PCR; TCRdb's table is partial and in-frame only. The sample carries around 130,000 clones, around 77% recorded once. The data are from a study of cytomegalovirus exposure and HLA in healthy donors. Study conclusions and caveats: Differences between HLA loci emerged in a later analysis of TCR association rates, with DRB1 most and HLA-C fewest. An Asian-associated ancestry cluster reportedly showed fewer N-insertions than the approximately 700-donor mean in a later analysis. The study recorded 164 TCR beta chains that were cytomegalovirus-associated.

Healthy bone marrow donors supplied every sample. The CDR3 extends over 12 amino acids. V lost 5 bases to trimming and J lost 0 bases, with 5 bases between them. CDR1 is SGHAT, CDR2 FQNNGV, per germline. This sequence was found in a middle-aged man in good health and CMV-seronegative. This rearrangement joins TRBV11-2 to TRBJ2-7; D gene uncertain. Input material: PBMCs. The CDR3 here is CASSPYSYEQYF. The CDR3 coding sequence is TGTGCCAGCAGCCCCTACTCCTACGAGCAGTACTTC.